Each of the 20 T cell receptor beta chains below was sequenced from the same sample in a study of T cells in Graves' hyperthyroidism and ophthalmopathy. TCR beta CDR3 sequences were amplified from RNA transcripts. First-round RT-PCR targeting the TCR CDR3 was performed with the HTBI primer set. TCRdb itself ran the multiplex PCR reads through MiXCR, one entry per CDR3 protein. The data hold around 760,000 distinct CDR3 sequences, with over 35% observed a single time. Sample: blood. These receptors were taken from a middle-aged woman with Graves' hyperthyroidism.

The chain has TRBV15 and TRBJ1-1; maybe TRBD1 (6 bases). The germline V and J ends were trimmed by 5 bases and 1 base, with 17 bases remaining between them. The length of the CDR3 is 16 residues. CDR1 is LNHNV and CDR2 is YYDKDF in the germline V gene (reference sequence). Written as DNA, the CDR3 is TGTGCCACCAGCCCACACCGGACAGAATGGAACACTGAAGCTTTCTTT. This encodes CATSPHRTEWNTEAFF.

The chain uses TRBV4-3 and TRBJ2-7; D call uncertain. The CDR3 loop spans 13 amino acids. From germline, CDR1 is LGHNA and CDR2 YSLEER. Trimming pared 0 bases from V and 8 bases from J, leaving 11 bases between. CDR3 in DNA: TGCGCCAGCAGCCAAGAGGCCAGAGCCAAGCAGTACTTC. Its translation is CASSQEARAKQYF.

This clonotype appeared many times. The chain recombines TRBV7-9 with TRBJ1-2; D unresolved. The germline V and J ends were trimmed by 3 bases and 6 bases, with 8 bases remaining between them. This CDR3 is built from 12 residues. Per the germline V gene, CDR1 is SEHNR and CDR2 is FQNEAQ (reference sequence). The CDR3 here is CASSLTGNGYTF. DNA of the CDR3: TGTGCCAGCAGCTTGACGGGGAATGGCTACACCTTC.

In this sample, this clonotype turned up a few times. CDR3 residues: CASSQEGGGAGNQPQHF. The CDR3 bases are TGCGCCAGCAGCCAAGAGGGTGGGGGGGCAGGCAATCAGCCCCAGCATTTT. This chain uses TRBV4-3 with TRBJ1-5; D is possibly TRBD1 (6 bases). Trimming took off 0 bases at V and 2 bases at J, with 14 bases between the two ends. The CDR3 spans 17 residues. Looked up from germline, CDR1 is LGHNA and CDR2 is YSLEER.

This clonotype was found many times. The CDR3: CASSLASGEYYGYTF. CDR3 bases: TGTGCCAGCAGCTTAGCGTCAGGGGAGTACTATGGCTACACCTTC. This sequence joins TRBV7-2 and TRBJ1-2, with D possibly TRBD1 on 6 matching bases. The germline V gene encodes CDR1 SGHTA and CDR2 FQGNSA. V was cut by 0 bases and J by 3 bases, with 11 bases left in between. This CDR3 comprises 15 residues. Using reference TRBV7-2 and TRBJ1-2 for the parts outside the CDR3, the full variable domain is GAGVSQSPSNKVTEKGKDVELRCDPISGHTALYWYRQSLGQGLEFLIYFQGNSAPDKSGLPSDRFSAERTGGSVSTLTIQRTQQEDSAVYLCASSLASGEYYGYTFGSGTRLTVV.

This clonotype was picked up many times. This chain joins TRBV7-2 and TRBJ2-2; a weak D match, TRBD2 (5 bases). Per germline, CDR1 SGHTA and CDR2 FQGNSA. The CDR3 sequence is 14 residues long. Deletions cut 5 bases from V and 7 bases from J, with 14 bases between. The DNA for the CDR3 is TGTGCCAGCAGCACCGATGGGAGTATCGGGGAGCTGTTTTTT. It encodes CASSTDGSIGELFF.

This chain connects TRBV15 to TRBJ2-1; D ambiguous. Trimming took off 3 bases at V and 1 base at J, with 13 bases between the two ends. The V gene's germline CDR1 is LNHNV and CDR2 YYDKDF (reference sequence). The CDR3 has 16 amino acids. The CDR3 is CATSRAKVKSYNEQFF. CDR3 coding DNA: TGTGCCACCAGCAGGGCAAAAGTGAAGTCCTACAATGAGCAGTTCTTC.

This clonotype was found many times. V and J are TRBV6-6 and TRBJ2-5; D perhaps matches TRBD2 (6 bases). In germline, CDR1 is MNHNY, CDR2 SVGAGI (reference sequence). V was shortened by 5 bases and J by 6 bases, with 16 bases between the two germline ends. The CDR3 has 14 amino acids. This chain's CDR3 is CASSEWASAKTQYF. CDR3 bases: TGTGCCAGCAGTGAATGGGCTAGCGCAAAGACCCAGTACTTC.

This clonotype was counted ten times or more. This chain connects TRBV7-8 to TRBJ1-6; 7 bases match TRBD1. The trim removed 4 bases at V and 7 bases at J, leaving 7 bases unmatched. The CDR3 extends over 15 amino acids. Germline V CDR1 and CDR2: SGHVS, FQNEAQ. The CDR3: CASSSTGVLNSPLHF. CDR3 in DNA: TGTGCCAGCAGCTCTACAGGGGTCCTGAATTCACCCCTCCACTTT.

This chain uses TRBV7-9 with TRBJ2-7; D remains ambiguous. CDR1 is SEHNR and CDR2 is FQNEAQ in the germline V gene (reference sequence). V lost 1 base, J lost 3 bases, and 13 bases lay in between. CDR3 size: 15 residues. The CDR3 protein is CASSLGVGSGYEQYF. CDR3 in DNA: TGTGCCAGCAGCTTAGGAGTGGGTTCTGGCTACGAGCAGTACTTC.

The gene calls are TRBV20-1 and TRBJ2-3, with TRBD1 matching over 8 bases. Germline V gives CDR1 DFQATT, CDR2 SNEGSKA (reference sequence). The CDR3 contains 15 residues. J was trimmed by 2 bases and V by 3 bases; bases with no gene match: 7. This CDR3 reads CSASLRQGNTDTQYF. The DNA for the CDR3 is TGCAGTGCTAGCCTCCGACAGGGGAACACAGATACGCAGTATTTT.

This clonotype was found once. A much more abundant neighbour one base away suggests this may be a read error. Written as DNA, the CDR3 is TGTGCCAGCAGCGTAGGAATTTATAGCAATCAGCCCCAGCATTTT. Its protein product is CASSVGIYSNQPQHF. The chain has TRBV9 and TRBJ1-5; no reliable D call. This CDR3 spans 15 amino acids. Germline CDR1 reads SGDLS; CDR2 reads YYNGEE. Trimming stripped 0 bases from V and 0 bases from J, with 7 bases between.

As regards this clonotype: This clone may be a read error of a much larger clone one base away. The chain has TRBV19 and TRBJ1-2; tentative D call: TRBD1 (6 bases). The CDR3 length is 14 residues. Between the trimmed V and J ends, which lost 2 bases and 3 bases, there was a span of 10 bases. Germline V gene data show CDR1 as LNHDA and CDR2 as SQIVND (reference sequence). For the CDR3, the DNA is TGTGCCAGTAGTATAAGGACAGACTACTATGGCTACACCTTC. Translated, it gives CASSIRTDYYGYTF.

This clonotype was seen a handful of times. The chain couples TRBV28 to TRBJ1-5; the D gene is possibly TRBD1 (5 bases). The CDR3 spans 14 residues. Deletions cut 3 bases from V and 5 bases from J, with 11 bases between. Germline CDR1 reads MDHEN; CDR2 reads SYDVKM. The CDR3 nucleotides read TGTGCCAGCAGTTTGTCATGGGACGATCAGCCCCAGCATTTT. Protein: CASSLSWDDQPQHF.

A few counts support this clonotype. This chain connects TRBV5-1 to TRBJ2-7; perhaps TRBD1 as D (6 bases). The ends were cut back, 0 bases at V and 0 bases at J, with 10 bases in the middle. This CDR3 region has 15 residues. Germline loops: CDR1 SGHRS, CDR2 YFSETQ. CDR3 loop: CASSLGQDRSYEQYF. CDR3 bases: TGCGCCAGCAGCTTGGGACAGGACCGCTCCTACGAGCAGTACTTC. The full variable domain, its missing parts supplied by reference TRBV5-1 and TRBJ2-7, is KAGVTQTPRYLIKTRGQQVTLSCSPISGHRSVSWYQQTPGQGLQFLFEYFSETQRNKGNFPGRFSGRQFSNSRSEMNVSTLELGDSALYLCASSLGQDRSYEQYFGPGTRLTVT.

Of note for this clonotype: A single base separates this from a much larger clone, so it may be a read error. This sequence joins TRBV13 and TRBJ1-1, with D possibly matching TRBD1 (6 bases). From germline, CDR1 is PRHDT and CDR2 FYEKMQ (reference sequence). The V gene lost 4 bases and the J gene lost 3 bases, with 12 bases spanning the gap. The CDR3 totals 14 residues. Here the CDR3 reads CASSCGGPDTEAFF. The CDR3, as DNA: TGTGCCAGCAGCTGCGGGGGGCCTGACACTGAAGCTTTCTTT.

The chain combines TRBV11-2 with TRBJ2-7, with 10 nucleotides matching TRBD1. This CDR3 is 13 amino acids long. From germline, CDR1 is SGHAT and CDR2 FQNNGV. V gave up 9 bases and J gave up 3 bases; unmatched junction bases: 5. CDR3 amino acids: CASGGQGRYEQYF. The CDR3 DNA is TGTGCCAGTGGGGGACAGGGGCGCTACGAGCAGTACTTC.

This clonotype was detected a few times. The rearrangement links TRBV28 to TRBJ1-4; TRBD1 matches 9 bases. CDR3 size: 15 residues. Germline V gene lookup returns CDR1 MDHEN and CDR2 SYDVKM. Unmatched junction bases numbered 4, after V lost 3 bases and J lost 5 bases. The CDR3 DNA reads TGTGCCAGCAGTTTCTCCGGGACAGGGAATGAAAAACTGTTTTTT. Its protein is CASSFSGTGNEKLFF.

This clonotype was picked up many times. The chain is built from TRBV19 and TRBJ1-1; TRBD1 aligns across 10 bases. V trimming: 4 bases; J trimming: 6 bases; junction bases outside the gene matches: 5. The CDR3 has 14 amino acids. Per germline, CDR1 LNHDA and CDR2 SQIVND (reference sequence). The CDR3 sequence: CASSRDRGAAEAFF. CDR3 DNA: TGTGCCAGTAGTAGGGACAGGGGCGCGGCTGAAGCTTTCTTT.

Of note for this clonotype: This may arise from a read error, as a much more abundant clone is one base away. The CDR3 ends on some other residue instead of the conserved phenylalanine or tryptophan, so this is likely a read error. The chain links TRBV19 to TRBJ1-1, with D tentatively TRBD1 (5 bases). Germline CDR1 LNHDA, CDR2 SQIVND (reference sequence). The ends were cut back, 3 bases at V and 1 base at J, with 12 bases in the middle. The CDR3 runs 15 residues. The CDR3 spells CASSIAGGGNTEAFL. The CDR3 coding sequence is TGTGCCAGTAGTATTGCAGGTGGGGGGAACACTGAAGCTTTCCTT.